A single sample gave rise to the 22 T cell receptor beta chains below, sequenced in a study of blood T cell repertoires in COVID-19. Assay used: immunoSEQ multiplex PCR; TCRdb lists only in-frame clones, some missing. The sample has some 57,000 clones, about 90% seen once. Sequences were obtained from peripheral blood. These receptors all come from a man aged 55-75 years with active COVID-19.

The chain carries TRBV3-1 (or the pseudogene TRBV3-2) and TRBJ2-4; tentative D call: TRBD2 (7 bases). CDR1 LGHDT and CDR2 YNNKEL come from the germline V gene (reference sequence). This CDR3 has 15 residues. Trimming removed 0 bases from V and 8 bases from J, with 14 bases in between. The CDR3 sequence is CASSQDPVGGDIQYF. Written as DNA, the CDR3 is TGTGCCAGCAGCCAAGATCCGGTAGGGGGGGACATTCAGTACTTC.

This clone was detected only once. DNA for the CDR3: TGTGCCAGCAGTGTACAGTACACCGGGGAGCTGTTTTTT. Translation gives CASSVQYTGELFF. J is TRBJ2-2 and V is TRBV2; no firm D call. The CDR3 runs 13 residues. V lost 4 bases and J 3 bases, leaving 6 bases between the germline ends. Germline V CDR1 and CDR2: SNHLY, FYNNEI.

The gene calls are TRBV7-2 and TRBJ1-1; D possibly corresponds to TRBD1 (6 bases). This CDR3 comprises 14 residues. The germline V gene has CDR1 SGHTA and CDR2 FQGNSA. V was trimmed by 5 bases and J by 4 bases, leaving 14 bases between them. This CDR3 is CASSQQGPSTEAFF. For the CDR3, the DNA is TGTGCCAGCAGCCAACAGGGACCTTCCACTGAAGCTTTCTTT.

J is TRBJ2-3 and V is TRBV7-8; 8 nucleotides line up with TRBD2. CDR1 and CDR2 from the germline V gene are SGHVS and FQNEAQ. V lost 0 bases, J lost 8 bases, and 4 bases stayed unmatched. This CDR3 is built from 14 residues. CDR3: CASSLANGRGTQYF. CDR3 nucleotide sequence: TGTGCCAGCAGCTTAGCAAACGGGAGGGGTACGCAGTATTTT.

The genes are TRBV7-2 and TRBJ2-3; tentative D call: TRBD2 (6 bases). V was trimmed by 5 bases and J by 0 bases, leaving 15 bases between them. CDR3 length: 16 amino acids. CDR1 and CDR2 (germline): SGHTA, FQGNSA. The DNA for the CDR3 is TGTGCCAGCAGCCCCAACCGACTAGTAAGCACAGATACGCAGTATTTT. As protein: CASSPNRLVSTDTQYF.

The CDR3, as DNA: TGTGCCAGCAGCCTTCCCACCTTTACAGGGGGTGGAAACTATGGCTACACCTTC. This sequence encodes CASSLPTFTGGGNYGYTF. The gene calls are TRBV7-2 and TRBJ1-2; 8 nucleotides agree with TRBD1. Germline CDR1 is SGHTA and CDR2 is FQGNSA. V shed 5 bases, J shed 2 bases, and the junction held 16 bases outside the gene matches. The CDR3 runs to 18 residues.

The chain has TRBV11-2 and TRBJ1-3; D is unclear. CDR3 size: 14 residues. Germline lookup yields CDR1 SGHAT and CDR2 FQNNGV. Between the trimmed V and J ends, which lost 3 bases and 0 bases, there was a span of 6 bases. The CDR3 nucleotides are TGTGCCAGCAGCTTTGGCCTCTCTGGAAACACCATATATTTT. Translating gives CASSFGLSGNTIYF.

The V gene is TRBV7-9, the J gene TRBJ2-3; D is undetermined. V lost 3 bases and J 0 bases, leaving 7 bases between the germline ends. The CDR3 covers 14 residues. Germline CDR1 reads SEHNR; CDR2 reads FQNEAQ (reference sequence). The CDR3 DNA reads TGTGCCAGCAGCTTTTCCCAGAGCACAGATACGCAGTATTTT. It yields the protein CASSFSQSTDTQYF.

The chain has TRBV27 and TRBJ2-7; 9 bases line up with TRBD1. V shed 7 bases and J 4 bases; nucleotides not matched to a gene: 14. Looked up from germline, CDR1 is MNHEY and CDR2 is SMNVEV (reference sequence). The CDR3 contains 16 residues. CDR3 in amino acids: CASTPITGTGLYEQYF. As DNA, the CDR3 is TGTGCCAGCACCCCAATCACCGGGACAGGGTTATACGAGCAGTACTTC.

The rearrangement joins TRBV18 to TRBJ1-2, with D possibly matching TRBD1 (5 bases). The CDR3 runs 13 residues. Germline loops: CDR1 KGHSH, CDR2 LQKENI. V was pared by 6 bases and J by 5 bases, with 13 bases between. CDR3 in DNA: TGTGCCAGCTCGGACGTCGGGGGGTATGGCTACACCTTC. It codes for CASSDVGGYGYTF.

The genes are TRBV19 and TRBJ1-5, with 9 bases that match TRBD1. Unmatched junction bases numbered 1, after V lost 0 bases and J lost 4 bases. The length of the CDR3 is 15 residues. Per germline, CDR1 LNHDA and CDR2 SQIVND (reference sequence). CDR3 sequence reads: CASSIEGTGNQPQHF. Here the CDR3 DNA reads TGTGCCAGTAGTATAGAGGGGACAGGGAATCAGCCCCAGCATTTT.

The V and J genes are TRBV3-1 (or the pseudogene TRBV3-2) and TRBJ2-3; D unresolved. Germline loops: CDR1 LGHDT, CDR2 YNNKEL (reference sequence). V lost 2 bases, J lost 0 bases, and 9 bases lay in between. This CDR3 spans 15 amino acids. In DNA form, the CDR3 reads TGTGCCAGCAGCCAATTCGGCGGCAGCACAGATACGCAGTATTTT. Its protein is CASSQFGGSTDTQYF.

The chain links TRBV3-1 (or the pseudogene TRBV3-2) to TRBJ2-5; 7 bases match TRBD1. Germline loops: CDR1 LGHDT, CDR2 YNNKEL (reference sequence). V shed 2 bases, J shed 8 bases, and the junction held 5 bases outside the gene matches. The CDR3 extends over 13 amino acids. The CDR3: CASSQRDRATQYF. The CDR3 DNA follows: TGTGCCAGCAGCCAACGAGACAGGGCCACCCAGTACTTC.

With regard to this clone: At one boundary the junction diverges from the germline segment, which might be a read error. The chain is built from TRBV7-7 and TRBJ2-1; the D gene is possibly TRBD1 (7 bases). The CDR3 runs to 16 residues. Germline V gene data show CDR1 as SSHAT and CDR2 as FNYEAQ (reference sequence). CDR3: CASSLGGDSSYNEQFF. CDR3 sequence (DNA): TGTGCTAGCAGCTTAGGAGGGGACAGCTCCTACAATGAGCAGTTCTTC. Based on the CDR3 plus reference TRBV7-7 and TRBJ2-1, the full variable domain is GAGVSQSPRYKVTKRGQDVTLRCDPISSHATLYWYQQALGQGPEFLTYFNYEAQPDKSGLPSDRFSAERPEGSISTLTIQRTEQRDSAMYRCASSLGGDSSYNEQFFGPGTRLTVL.

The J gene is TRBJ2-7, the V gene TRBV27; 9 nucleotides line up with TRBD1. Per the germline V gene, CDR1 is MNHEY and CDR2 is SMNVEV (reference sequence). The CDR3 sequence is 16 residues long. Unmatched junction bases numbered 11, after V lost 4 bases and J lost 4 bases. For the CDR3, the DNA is TGTGCCAGCAGTTCCCTTTCGACAGGGGGAGTATACGAGCAGTACTTC. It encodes CASSSLSTGGVYEQYF.

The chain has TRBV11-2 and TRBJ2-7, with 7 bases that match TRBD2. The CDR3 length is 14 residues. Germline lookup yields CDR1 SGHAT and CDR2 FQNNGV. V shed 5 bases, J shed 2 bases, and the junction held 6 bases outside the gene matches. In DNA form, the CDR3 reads TGTGCCAGCAGCGAAAGACTAGCAGCCTACGAGCAGTACTTC. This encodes CASSERLAAYEQYF.

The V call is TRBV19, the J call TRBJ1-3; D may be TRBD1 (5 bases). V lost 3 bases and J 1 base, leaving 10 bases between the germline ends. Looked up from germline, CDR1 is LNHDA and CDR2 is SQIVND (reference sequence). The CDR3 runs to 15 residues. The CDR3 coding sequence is TGTGCCAGTAGTATCGACAGATCGTCTGGAAACACCATATATTTT. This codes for CASSIDRSSGNTIYF.

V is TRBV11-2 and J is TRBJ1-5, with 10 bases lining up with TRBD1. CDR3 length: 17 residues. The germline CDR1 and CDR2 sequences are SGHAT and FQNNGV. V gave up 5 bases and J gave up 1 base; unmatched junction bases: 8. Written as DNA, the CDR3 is TGTGCCAGCAGCCCCCTGAGGACAGGGGGGAGCAATCAGCCCCAGCATTTT. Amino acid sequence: CASSPLRTGGSNQPQHF.

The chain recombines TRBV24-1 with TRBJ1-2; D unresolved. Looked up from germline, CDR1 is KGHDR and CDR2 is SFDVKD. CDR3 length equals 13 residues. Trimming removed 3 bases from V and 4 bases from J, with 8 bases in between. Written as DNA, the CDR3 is TGTGCCACCAGTGATGACACTTCCTATGGCTACACCTTC. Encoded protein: CATSDDTSYGYTF.

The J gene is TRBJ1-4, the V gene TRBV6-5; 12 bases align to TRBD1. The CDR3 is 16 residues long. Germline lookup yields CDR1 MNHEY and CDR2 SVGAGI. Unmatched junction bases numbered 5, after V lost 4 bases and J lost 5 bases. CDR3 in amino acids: CASSSGTGGVNEKLFF. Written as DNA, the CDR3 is TGTGCCAGCAGTTCCGGGACAGGGGGCGTAAATGAAAAACTGTTTTTT.

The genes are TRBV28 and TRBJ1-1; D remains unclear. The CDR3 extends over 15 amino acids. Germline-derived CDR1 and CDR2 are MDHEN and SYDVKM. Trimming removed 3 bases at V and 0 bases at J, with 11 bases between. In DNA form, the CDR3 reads TGTGCCAGCAGTTTGTATCGCAGGATGAACACTGAAGCTTTCTTT. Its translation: CASSLYRRMNTEAFF.

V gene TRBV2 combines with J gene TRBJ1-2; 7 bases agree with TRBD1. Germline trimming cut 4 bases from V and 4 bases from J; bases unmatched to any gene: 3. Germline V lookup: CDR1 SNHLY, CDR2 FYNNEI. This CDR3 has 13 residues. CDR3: CASSGDSSYGYTF. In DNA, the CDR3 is TGTGCCAGCAGTGGGGACAGCTCCTATGGCTACACCTTC.